This T cell receptor beta chain was recovered during a study of PD-L1 blockade in urothelial cancer. Study-wide context: About 85% of the roughly 30 patients comprised males who had bladder-origin urothelial cancer. Reported median T cell count for blood samples was over 110,000.

As to time point: peripheral blood 6 weeks after treatment start. Measured with immunoSEQ multiplex PCR; TCRdb has only the in-frame clones, and not every one. In the table there are 75,000 to 95,000 clones, under 95% of which are singletons. The V gene lost 2 bases and the J gene lost 4 bases, with 11 bases spanning the gap. Germline assignment: CDR1 SGHRS and CDR2 YFSETQ. The CDR3 loop spans 14 amino acids. This TCR came from a woman at least 80 years old with urothelial cancer. This specimen was PBMCs, taken around atezolizumab (anti-PD-L1) treatment. V usage is TRBV5-1 and J usage is TRBJ2-3; TRBD1 is a possible D gene (5 bases). This chain's CDR3 is CASSFPQGSDTQYF. The CDR3 bases are TGCGCCAGCAGCTTTCCCCAGGGTTCAGATACGCAGTATTTT.